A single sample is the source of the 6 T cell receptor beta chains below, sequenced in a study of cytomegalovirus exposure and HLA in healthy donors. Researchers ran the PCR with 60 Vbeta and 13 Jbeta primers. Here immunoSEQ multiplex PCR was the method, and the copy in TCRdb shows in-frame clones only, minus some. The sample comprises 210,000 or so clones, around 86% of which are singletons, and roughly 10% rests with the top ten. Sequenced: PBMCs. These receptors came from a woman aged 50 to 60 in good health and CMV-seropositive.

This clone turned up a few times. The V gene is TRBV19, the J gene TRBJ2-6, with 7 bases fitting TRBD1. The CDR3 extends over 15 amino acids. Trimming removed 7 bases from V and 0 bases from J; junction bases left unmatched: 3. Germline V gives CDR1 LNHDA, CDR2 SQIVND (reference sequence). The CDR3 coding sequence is TGTGCCAGTACCGACAGGGTCTCTGGGGCCAACGTCCTGACTTTC. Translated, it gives CASTDRVSGANVLTF.

The CDR3 protein is CASSLAAGQGIREQYF. In DNA, the CDR3 is TGCGCCAGCAGCTTGGCCGCCGGACAGGGGATTCGCGAGCAGTACTTC. The chain carries TRBV5-1 and TRBJ2-7, with 9 bases lining up with TRBD1. J gave up 6 bases and V 0 bases, and 10 bases lay outside the gene matches. CDR3 length: 16 residues. CDR1 is SGHRS and CDR2 is YFSETQ in the germline V gene.

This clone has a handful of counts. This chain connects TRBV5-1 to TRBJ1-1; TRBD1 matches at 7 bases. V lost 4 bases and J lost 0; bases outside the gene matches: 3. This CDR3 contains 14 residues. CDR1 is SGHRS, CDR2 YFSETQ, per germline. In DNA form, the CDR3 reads TGCGCCAGCAGCCGGGACAGACTGAACACTGAAGCTTTCTTT. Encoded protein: CASSRDRLNTEAFF. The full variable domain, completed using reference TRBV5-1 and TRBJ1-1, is KAGVTQTPRYLIKTRGQQVTLSCSPISGHRSVSWYQQTPGQGLQFLFEYFSETQRNKGNFPGRFSGRQFSNSRSEMNVSTLELGDSALYLCASSRDRLNTEAFFGQGTRLTVV.

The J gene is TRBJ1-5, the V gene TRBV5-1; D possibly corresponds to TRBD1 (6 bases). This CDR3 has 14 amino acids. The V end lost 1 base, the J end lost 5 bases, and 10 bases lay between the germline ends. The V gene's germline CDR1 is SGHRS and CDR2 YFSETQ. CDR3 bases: TGCGCCAGCAGCTTGACAGGGTCTCATCAGCCCCAGCATTTT. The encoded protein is CASSLTGSHQPQHF.

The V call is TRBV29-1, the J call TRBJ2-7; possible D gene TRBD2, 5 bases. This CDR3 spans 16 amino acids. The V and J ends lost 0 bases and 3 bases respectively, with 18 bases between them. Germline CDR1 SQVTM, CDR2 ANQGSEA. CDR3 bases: TGCAGCGTTGAAGAGCCTCTTGGAACCGCGGGCTACGAGCAGTACTTC. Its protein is CSVEEPLGTAGYEQYF.

This CDR3 reads CASGLLGADTQYF. The CDR3, as DNA: TGTGCTAGTGGTTTGCTGGGGGCCGATACGCAGTATTTT. The rearrangement uses TRBV12-5 and TRBJ2-3, with a weak D call TRBD1 (6 bases). The V gene lost 2 bases and the J gene lost 6 bases, with 9 bases spanning the gap. The CDR3 spans 13 residues. The germline CDR1 and CDR2 sequences are LGHNT and FRNRAP.